These T cell receptor beta chains were read from a single sample in a study of identical twins. One entry per CDR3 protein results from TCRdb running MiXCR on the 5' RACE reads. The repertoire holds more than 200,000 distinct CDR3 sequences, roughly a tenth seen once, with about 5.5% in the top ten. The source material was memory (CD45RO+) T cells sorted from blood. The receptors shown here come from a woman aged 18-29 years in good health. Each CDR3 is given without its conserved first and last residue.

v_gene	j_gene	CDR3aa
TRBV6-1	TRBJ1-2	ASSFRRERDGYT
TRBV27	TRBJ1-5	ASSSGYGTINQPQH
TRBV4-3	TRBJ2-2	ASSQQWAGELF
TRBV30	TRBJ2-7	AWRGTGVYEQY
TRBV6-5	TRBJ1-2	ASSYGVSRWGYT
TRBV7-2	TRBJ2-1	ASSLRSSGGEEQF
TRBV5-1	TRBJ1-4	ASSFEQGEEKLF
TRBV30	TRBJ1-4	AWSAVPRDEKLF
TRBV28	TRBJ2-1	ASNAGARAEQF
TRBV7-2	TRBJ2-5	ASSLGTGRGQETQY
TRBV7-8	TRBJ2-1	ASSLELAGGPNEQF
TRBV4-1	TRBJ1-5	ASSQNRDRVRSVSRYQPQH
TRBV20-1	TRBJ1-2	SAPLRDRVHYGYT
TRBV5-1	TRBJ1-2	ASSLAPGNYGYT
TRBV6-5	TRBJ2-3	ASSYDLRDVWNTQY
TRBV20-1	TRBJ2-7	SADPVLAGTYEQY
TRBV20-1	TRBJ1-2	SAAPGQNYGYT